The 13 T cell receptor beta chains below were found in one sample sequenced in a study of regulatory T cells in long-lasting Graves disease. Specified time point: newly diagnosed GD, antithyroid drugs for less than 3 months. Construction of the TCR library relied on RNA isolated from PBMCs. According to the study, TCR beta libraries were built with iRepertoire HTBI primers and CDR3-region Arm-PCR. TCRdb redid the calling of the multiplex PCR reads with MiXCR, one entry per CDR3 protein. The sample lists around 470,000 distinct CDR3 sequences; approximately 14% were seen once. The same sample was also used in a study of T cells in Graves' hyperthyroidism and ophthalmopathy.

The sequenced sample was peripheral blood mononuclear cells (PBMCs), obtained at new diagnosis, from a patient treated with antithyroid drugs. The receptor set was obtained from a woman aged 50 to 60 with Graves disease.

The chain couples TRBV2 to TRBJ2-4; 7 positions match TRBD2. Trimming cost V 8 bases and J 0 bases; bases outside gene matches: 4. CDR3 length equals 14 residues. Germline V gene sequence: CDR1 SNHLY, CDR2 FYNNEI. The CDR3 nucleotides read TGTGCCAGCGGGGGGGGGGAAGCCAAAAACATTCAGTACTTC. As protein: CASGGGEAKNIQYF.

The DNA for the CDR3 is TGTGCCGTGCGGGCCCGGAGGGTAGCGGGAGTGTTAGAGACCCAGTACTTC. Its protein product is CAVRARRVAGVLETQYF. The chain has TRBV28 and TRBJ2-5, with 9 bases fitting TRBD2. Per the germline V gene, CDR1 is MDHEN and CDR2 is SYDVKM. The V segment lost 11 bases and the J segment 4 bases; nucleotides outside the gene matches: 20. This CDR3 is 17 amino acids long.

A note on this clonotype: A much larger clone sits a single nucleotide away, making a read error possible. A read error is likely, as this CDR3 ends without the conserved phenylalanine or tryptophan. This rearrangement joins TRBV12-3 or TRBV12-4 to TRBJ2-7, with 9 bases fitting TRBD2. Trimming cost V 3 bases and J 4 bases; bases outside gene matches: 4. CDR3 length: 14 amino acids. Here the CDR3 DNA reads TGTGCCAGCAGTTTCGGGCTAGCGGGATACGAGCAGTACTCC. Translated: CASSFGLAGYEQYS.

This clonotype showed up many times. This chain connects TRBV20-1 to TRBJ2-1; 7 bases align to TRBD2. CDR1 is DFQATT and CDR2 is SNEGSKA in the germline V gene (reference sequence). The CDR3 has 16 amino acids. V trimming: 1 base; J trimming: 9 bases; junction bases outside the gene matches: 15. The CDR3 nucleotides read TGCAGTGCTAGAGGGGTTGGCCGCGGGAGCAATTCTGAGCAGTTCTTC. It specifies CSARGVGRGSNSEQFF.

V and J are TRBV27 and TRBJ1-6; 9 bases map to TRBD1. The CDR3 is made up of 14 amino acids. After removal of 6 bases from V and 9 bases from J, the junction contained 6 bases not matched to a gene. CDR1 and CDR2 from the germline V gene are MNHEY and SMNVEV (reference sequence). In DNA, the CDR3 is TGTGCCAGCAGACCTGACAGGGGGAGTTCACCCCTCCACTTT. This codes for CASRPDRGSSPLHF.

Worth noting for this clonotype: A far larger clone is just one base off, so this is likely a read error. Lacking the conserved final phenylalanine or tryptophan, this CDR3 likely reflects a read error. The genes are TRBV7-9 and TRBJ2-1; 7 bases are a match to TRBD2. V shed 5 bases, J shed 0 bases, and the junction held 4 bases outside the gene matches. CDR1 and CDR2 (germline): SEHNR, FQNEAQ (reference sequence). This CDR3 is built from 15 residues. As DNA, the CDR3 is TGTGCCAGCAGCCTGCAGCGGGGCTCCTACAATGAGCAGTTCTTA. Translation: CASSLQRGSYNEQFL.

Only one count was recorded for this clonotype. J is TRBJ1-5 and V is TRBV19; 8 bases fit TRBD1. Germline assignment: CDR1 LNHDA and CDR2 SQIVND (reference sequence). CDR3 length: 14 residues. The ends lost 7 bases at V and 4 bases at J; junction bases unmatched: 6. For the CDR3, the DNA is TGTGCCAGTACCATCGACAGGGGTAATCAGCCCCAGCATTTT. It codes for CASTIDRGNQPQHF.

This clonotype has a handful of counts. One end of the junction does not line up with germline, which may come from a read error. The CDR3 bases are TGTGCCCGCAAGAAGCAGACAGACCTCCTAGAGATCCAGTACTTC. Translation: CARKKQTDLLEIQYF. The V and J genes are TRBV2 and TRBJ2-1; tentative D call: TRBD1 (5 bases). The DNA matches TRBJ2-5 better at its end, which makes the J call doubtful. Germline V CDR1 and CDR2: SNHLY, FYNNEI. The CDR3 contains 15 residues.

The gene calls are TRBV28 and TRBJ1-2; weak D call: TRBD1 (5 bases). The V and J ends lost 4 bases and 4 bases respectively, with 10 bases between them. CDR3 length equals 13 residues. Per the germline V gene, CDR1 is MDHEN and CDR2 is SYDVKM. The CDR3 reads CASSSGDVYGYTF. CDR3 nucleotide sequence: TGTGCCAGCAGTTCGGGGGACGTCTATGGCTACACCTTC.

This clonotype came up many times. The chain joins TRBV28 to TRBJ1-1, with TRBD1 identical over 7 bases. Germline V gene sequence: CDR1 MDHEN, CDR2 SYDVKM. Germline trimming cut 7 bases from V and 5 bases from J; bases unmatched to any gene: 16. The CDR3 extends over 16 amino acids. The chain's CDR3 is CASTEPTGSSSTEAFF. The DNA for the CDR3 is TGTGCCAGCACCGAACCGACAGGGAGCTCTAGTACTGAAGCTTTCTTT. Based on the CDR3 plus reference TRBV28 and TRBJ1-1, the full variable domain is DVKVTQSSRYLVKRTGEKVFLECVQDMDHENMFWYRQDPGLGLRLIYFSYDVKMKEKGDIPEGYSVSREKKERFSLILESASTNQTSMYLCASTEPTGSSSTEAFFGQGTRLTVV.

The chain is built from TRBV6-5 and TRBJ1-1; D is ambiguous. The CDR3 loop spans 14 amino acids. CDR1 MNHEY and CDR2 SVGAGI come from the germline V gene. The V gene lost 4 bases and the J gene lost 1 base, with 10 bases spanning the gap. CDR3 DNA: TGTGCCAGCAGTTCCATGATACCGAACACTGAAGCTTTCTTT. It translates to CASSSMIPNTEAFF.

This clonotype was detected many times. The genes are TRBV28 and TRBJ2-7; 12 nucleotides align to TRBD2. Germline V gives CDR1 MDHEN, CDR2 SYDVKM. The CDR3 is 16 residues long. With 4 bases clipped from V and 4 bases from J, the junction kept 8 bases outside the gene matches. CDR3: CASSSPTSGSGYEQYF. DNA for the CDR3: TGTGCCAGCAGTTCCCCGACTAGCGGGAGCGGATACGAGCAGTACTTC.

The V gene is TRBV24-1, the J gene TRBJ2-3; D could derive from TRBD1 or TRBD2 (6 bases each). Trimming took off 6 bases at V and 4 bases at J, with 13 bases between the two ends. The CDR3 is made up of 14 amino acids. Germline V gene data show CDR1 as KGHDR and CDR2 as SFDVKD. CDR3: CATSFRGAADTQYF. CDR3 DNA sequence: TGTGCCACCAGTTTTAGGGGGGCCGCAGATACGCAGTATTTT.